These 16 T cell receptor beta chains share one sample of origin, sequenced in a study of blood T cell repertoires in COVID-19. The data were produced by immunoSEQ multiplex PCR, yet TCRdb's version contains in-frame clones alone and is incomplete. The sample carries 330,000 or so clones, roughly 84% recorded once. Sequencing was performed on PBMCs or T cells enriched from blood (not recorded which). These receptors came from a woman aged 25 to 39 who had recovered from COVID-19.

The CDR3 DNA is TGTGCCAGCTCACCATCTTCTGGGGGCGATGAGCAGTTCTTC. Its protein product is CASSPSSGGDEQFF. The V and J genes are TRBV18 and TRBJ2-1; D is perhaps TRBD1 (6 bases). The CDR3 covers 14 residues. The ends were cut back, 2 bases at V and 8 bases at J, with 13 bases in the middle. Germline V lookup: CDR1 KGHSH, CDR2 LQKENI.

The rearrangement joins TRBV28 to TRBJ2-7, with 7 nucleotides matching TRBD2. The ends lost 8 bases at V and 4 bases at J; junction bases unmatched: 14. Germline V gene data show CDR1 as MDHEN and CDR2 as SYDVKM. The CDR3 is 15 residues long. CDR3: CASLKPGGPLYEQYF. CDR3 bases: TGTGCCAGCCTCAAGCCGGGAGGCCCTCTATACGAGCAGTACTTC.

The chain is built from TRBV3-1 (or the pseudogene TRBV3-2) and TRBJ2-3, with 11 bases that match TRBD2. Germline values: CDR1 LGHDT, CDR2 YNNKEL (reference sequence). Trimming at V came to 4 bases and at J to 5 bases, leaving 11 bases not matched to a gene. The length of the CDR3 is 17 residues. CDR3 protein: CASSLNLAGGGKDTQYF. For the CDR3, the DNA is TGTGCCAGCAGCCTAAATCTAGCGGGGGGAGGTAAAGATACGCAGTATTTT.

This chain links TRBV27 with TRBJ2-7; TRBD1 might be the D (5 bases). V lost 10 bases to trimming and J lost 5 bases, with 18 bases between them. Germline CDR1 is MNHEY and CDR2 is SMNVEV (reference sequence). The CDR3 extends over 13 amino acids. CDR3 DNA: TGTGCCACCACACCGGCGCCAGGGAACGAGCAGTACTTC. Translation gives CATTPAPGNEQYF.

The chain carries TRBV27 and TRBJ1-2, with D tentatively TRBD1 (5 bases). The CDR3 length is 13 residues. Trimming stripped 5 bases from V and 7 bases from J, with 14 bases between. Germline loops: CDR1 MNHEY, CDR2 SMNVEV (reference sequence). CDR3 sequence: CASSLRWGGGYTF. The CDR3 DNA reads as TGTGCCAGCAGTCTCCGGTGGGGCGGTGGCTACACCTTC.

The chain carries TRBV15 and TRBJ1-3; D not certain. This CDR3 spans 17 amino acids. The germline gives CDR1 LNHNV, CDR2 YYDKDF (reference sequence). The V end lost 0 bases, the J end lost 2 bases, and 14 bases lay between the germline ends. For the CDR3, the DNA is TGTGCCACCAGCAGAGATAGGCGGCAGAAACCTGGAAACACCATATATTTT. This gives the protein CATSRDRRQKPGNTIYF.

In DNA form, the CDR3 reads TGTGCCAGCAGCTTTGCGGGGAGCTCCTACAATGAGCAGTTCTTC. As protein: CASSFAGSSYNEQFF. The rearrangement links TRBV7-2 to TRBJ2-1, with D possibly being TRBD2 (6 bases). V lost 3 bases, J lost 0 bases, and 9 bases lay in between. In germline, CDR1 is SGHTA, CDR2 FQGNSA. The length of the CDR3 is 15 residues.

The chain couples TRBV7-9 to TRBJ2-7, with D perhaps TRBD1 (6 bases). CDR1 and CDR2 from the germline V gene are SEHNR and FQNEAQ (reference sequence). This CDR3 has 15 amino acids. V was trimmed by 0 bases and J by 2 bases, leaving 11 bases between them. DNA for the CDR3: TGTGCCAGCAGCTTAGCATGGGACACCACCTACGAGCAGTACTTC. Protein: CASSLAWDTTYEQYF. Variable domain in full (rest from reference TRBV7-9 and TRBJ2-7): DTGVSQNPRHKITKRGQNVTFRCDPISEHNRLYWYRQTLGQGPEFLTYFQNEAQLEKSRLLSDRFSAERPKGSFSTLEIQRTEQGDSAMYLCASSLAWDTTYEQYFGPGTRLTVT.

This chain's CDR3 is CASSQSRGYGGRGHNSPLHF. The CDR3 nucleotides are TGTGCCAGCAGCCAATCAAGGGGTTACGGGGGGCGAGGCCATAATTCACCCCTCCACTTT. The V call is TRBV13, the J call TRBJ1-6; weak D call: TRBD1 (6 bases). Trimming took off 5 bases at V and 5 bases at J, with 28 bases between the two ends. The germline gives CDR1 PRHDT, CDR2 FYEKMQ (reference sequence). The CDR3 has 20 amino acids.

The chain recombines TRBV21-1 with TRBJ1-1; TRBD1, as called in the table, went unchecked against the DNA. TRBV21-1 is a pseudogene locus. CDR3 length equals 15 residues. The CDR3 protein is CASSKVGVMNTEAFF. The CDR3 nucleotides are TGTGCCAGCAGCAAAGTAGGGGTTATGAACACTGAAGCTTTCTTT.

This rearrangement joins TRBV11-2 to TRBJ2-7; the D is unclear. Germline lookup yields CDR1 SGHAT and CDR2 FQNNGV. CDR3 length: 12 amino acids. Deletions cut 1 base from V and 5 bases from J, with 6 bases between. The CDR3 DNA reads TGTGCCAGCAGCTTAGTTTCGGACGAGCAGTACTTC. It is translated as CASSLVSDEQYF.

The chain carries TRBV18 and TRBJ2-7; TRBD1 matches 9 bases. The CDR3 covers 15 residues. Germline CDR1 reads KGHSH; CDR2 reads LQKENI. V trimming: 5 bases; J trimming: 1 base; junction bases outside the gene matches: 6. As DNA, the CDR3 is TGTGCCAGCTCAGAGGGACAGGGCGGGTCCTACGAGCAGTACTTC. This codes for CASSEGQGGSYEQYF.

The J gene is TRBJ1-2, the V gene TRBV11-2; TRBD1 is a possible D gene (6 bases). This CDR3 region has 16 residues. Per germline, CDR1 SGHAT and CDR2 FQNNGV. V dropped 0 bases and J dropped 4 bases, with 15 bases sitting between them. The CDR3 nucleotides read TGTGCCAGCAGCTTAGAACAGGGTCAAGATCTCTATGGCTACACCTTC. Translated, it gives CASSLEQGQDLYGYTF.

The rearrangement uses TRBV7-8 and TRBJ1-1; unclear D gene. This CDR3 spans 14 amino acids. The ends were cut back, 6 bases at V and 4 bases at J, with 15 bases in the middle. CDR1 and CDR2 (germline): SGHVS, FQNEAQ. CDR3 protein: CASSPERAGTEAFF. The CDR3, as DNA: TGTGCCAGCAGTCCGGAGAGGGCGGGCACTGAAGCTTTCTTT.

Worth noting for this clone: Mismatch with germline at one junction end may stem from a read error. The chain joins TRBV7-7 to TRBJ2-3, with TRBD1 identical over 9 bases. The CDR3 covers 15 residues. Looked up from germline, CDR1 is SSHAT and CDR2 is FNYEAQ (reference sequence). CDR3 DNA: TGTGCTAGCAGCCGCGGGACAGGGAGCACAGATACGCAGTATTTT. Translated, it gives CASSRGTGSTDTQYF.

This chain joins TRBV6-5 and TRBJ1-1; perhaps TRBD1 as D (6 bases). The CDR3 length is 14 residues. The V and J ends lost 6 bases and 0 bases respectively, with 11 bases between them. In germline, CDR1 is MNHEY, CDR2 SVGAGI. The CDR3 region is CASRLDSMNTEAFF. DNA of the CDR3: TGTGCCAGCAGATTGGACAGCATGAACACTGAAGCTTTCTTT.